This TCR beta chain was identified in a study of blood T cell repertoires in COVID-19. In the study overall: Samples of COVID-19 (acute and convalescent) were obtained from the United States, Italy and Spain.

The study recruited people aged about 18 to 90 years across 20 to 30 US areas. Participants had their cohort set by participant-reported clinical history. Original analysis: Quantification of nucleated cells was approximated via reference gene primer amplification. Some clones are missing from TCRdb's copy, which holds only in-frame ones; the method was immunoSEQ multiplex PCR. The V and J calls and clone size were taken over from that table, and D and trimming were inferred from the DNA. The top ten hold roughly 5% of the sample, which has 150,000 to 200,000 clones, over 70% seen once. This CDR3 has 16 residues. V lost 1 base and J lost 4, with 16 bases in between. CDR1 KGHSH and CDR2 LQKENI come from the germline V gene.

Material: PBMCs or T cells enriched from blood (not recorded which). The rearrangement links TRBV18 to TRBJ1-2; D may be TRBD1 (5 bases). The sequence came from a man between 65 and 85 years old who had been exposed to COVID-19. CDR3 coding DNA: TGTGCCAGCTCACCACAAACGGCAGGGTACGGCTATGGCTACACCTTC. This translates into CASSPQTAGYGYGYTF.